This T cell receptor (beta chain) is drawn from a study of T-cell reconstitution after alpha-beta-depleted transplantation in children. Study findings and constraints: When one year had passed after transplant, most T-cell counts and diversity came from newly produced T cells. Expanded clones from the graft, numbering several hundred, reportedly supplied alpha-beta T cells about two months after transplant.

V gave up 0 bases and J gave up 1 base, with 12 bases separating them. Germline CDR1 SGHRS, CDR2 YFSETQ. This CDR3 has 16 amino acids. Construction of the TCRbeta library involved unique molecular identifiers. TCRdb re-analysed the PCR reads in MiXCR, keeping a single row per CDR3 protein. The sample lists 440,000 or so distinct CDR3 sequences, roughly two fifths occurring once. To note about this clonotype: Its specificity is not known.

The genes are TRBV5-1 and TRBJ2-3; tentatively, D is TRBD1 (6 bases). The origin of this receptor is a girl aged 2 to 10 with aplastic anemia, due to receive a stem cell transplant. Sequencing used PBMCs, obtained before TCRalphabeta/CD19-depleted stem cell transplant. As DNA, the CDR3 is TGCGCCAGCAGCTTGGTTCAGGGGCGGGGCACAGATACGCAGTATTTT. It encodes CASSLVQGRGTDTQYF.